The 2 T cell receptor beta chains given below trace back to one sample, sequenced in a study of blood T cells in healthy people across ages. Through a sample-barcoded 5' primer and a J-beta primer mix, a second PCR was run for about 6 to 11 cycles. TCRdb analysed the 5' RACE reads with MiXCR anew, one entry per CDR3 protein. The sample records just under 750,000 distinct CDR3 sequences, over 20% being singletons. The sequencing sample was made of blood. All receptors derive from a man aged 65-85 years in good health.

This clonotype was recorded many times. V and J are TRBV12-3 or TRBV12-4 and TRBJ2-4; 9 nucleotides align to TRBD2. J lost 2 bases, V lost 7 bases, and 6 bases had no gene match. This CDR3 contains 15 residues. CDR3: CASTLSGSPKNIQYF. CDR3 in DNA: TGTGCCAGCACCCTTAGCGGGAGCCCCAAAAACATTCAGTACTTC.

This clonotype was counted only a few times. The chain employs TRBV14 and TRBJ2-5, with 9 bases aligning to TRBD2. The J segment lost 4 bases and the V segment lost 9 bases, leaving 6 bases of the junction unmatched. This CDR3 comprises 13 residues. The germline CDR1 and CDR2 sequences are SGHDN and FVKESK. The CDR3 sequence is CASGLALGETQYF. The CDR3 DNA is TGTGCCAGTGGACTAGCGCTGGGAGAGACCCAGTACTTC.